A single sample is the source of the 9 T cell receptor beta chains below, sequenced in a study of CD8+CD57+ T cells in acquired aplastic anemia. The use of genomic DNA as template underpinned the TCR beta VDJ and CDR3 profiling. Via MiXCR, TCRdb re-called the reads, giving one row per CDR3 protein. The table lists 150,000 to 200,000 distinct CDR3 sequences, under 75% of them singletons. Sequences were obtained from sorted CD4+, CD8+, or CD8+CD57+ T cells (not recorded which) from PBMCs. All receptors come from a human donor in good health.

This clonotype occurred many times. The J gene is TRBJ1-1, the V gene TRBV5-6; D is possibly TRBD1 (5 bases). Per the germline V gene, CDR1 is SGHDT and CDR2 is YYEEEE. The CDR3 runs 12 residues. Trimming stripped 0 bases from V and 10 bases from J, with 10 bases between. CDR3 region: CASSLVGVRAFF. As DNA, the CDR3 is TGTGCCAGCAGCTTGGTGGGGGTGCGAGCTTTCTTT.

This clonotype was seen a single time. The chain joins TRBV5-1 to TRBJ2-7; perhaps D is TRBD1 or TRBD2 (5 bases each). The CDR3 contains 15 residues. Trimming removed 1 base from V and 3 bases from J, with 14 bases in between. CDR1 and CDR2 from the germline V gene are SGHRS and YFSETQ. The CDR3 loop is CASSLPTGPNYEQYF. The CDR3 DNA is TGCGCCAGCAGCTTGCCTACGGGACCGAACTACGAGCAGTACTTC.

The chain joins TRBV10-3 to TRBJ2-2; 7 nucleotides line up with TRBD2. The CDR3 consists of 15 residues. Germline V lookup: CDR1 ENHRY, CDR2 SYGVKD. J was trimmed by 2 bases and V by 8 bases; bases with no gene match: 8. CDR3 loop: CAIDSGSRNTGELFF. The CDR3 DNA is TGTGCCATCGATAGCGGGTCCCGAAACACCGGGGAGCTGTTTTTT.

This clonotype was counted ten times or more. The chain joins TRBV6-6 to TRBJ2-7; TRBD1 or TRBD2 may be the D gene (6 bases each). Per germline, CDR1 MNHNY and CDR2 SVGAGI (reference sequence). Deletions cut 0 bases from V and 2 bases from J, with 14 bases between. This CDR3 is 16 amino acids long. The CDR3 sequence: CASSYSGGPLPYEQYF. The CDR3 DNA reads as TGTGCCAGCAGTTACTCAGGGGGGCCCTTACCCTACGAGCAGTACTTC.

The rearrangement links TRBV29-1 to TRBJ1-1; TRBD1 aligns across 8 bases. Germline V gives CDR1 SQVTM, CDR2 ANQGSEA. Trimming cost V 4 bases and J 0 bases; bases outside gene matches: 1. CDR3 length: 13 amino acids. For the CDR3, the DNA is TGCAGCGTTGGGACAGGGCTGAACACTGAAGCTTTCTTT. This encodes CSVGTGLNTEAFF.

The CDR3, as DNA: TGCAGTGCTAGATCGGACAGGAGGTACGAGCAGTACTTC. Residues: CSARSDRRYEQYF. The gene calls are TRBV20-1 and TRBJ2-7, with 7 bases matching TRBD1. J lost 4 bases, V lost 2 bases, and 5 bases had no gene match. The germline V gene encodes CDR1 DFQATT and CDR2 SNEGSKA (reference sequence). The CDR3 has 13 amino acids.

Points on this clonotype: The CDR3 end shows no conserved phenylalanine or tryptophan, and so a read error is likely. The DNA is left out, because the CDR3 cannot be placed on it with certainty; the CDR3 is given as TCRdb lists it. The V and J genes are TRBV7-6 and TRBJ2-5; the table calls TRBD2, which could not be checked here. The germline gives CDR1 SGHVS, CDR2 FNYEAQ. The CDR3 is 12 amino acids long, termini counted. CDR3 sequence: CASSTTRTPGYL.

The genes are TRBV19 and TRBJ2-1; 9 bases map to TRBD2. V dropped 3 bases and J dropped 5; count of bases not matched to a gene: 5. The germline CDR1 and CDR2 sequences are LNHDA and SQIVND (reference sequence). This CDR3 contains 15 residues. In DNA form, the CDR3 reads TGTGCCAGTAGTATCCGACTAGCGGAACACAATGAGCAGTTCTTC. Encoded protein: CASSIRLAEHNEQFF.

This clonotype was recorded a few times. The chain combines TRBV5-5 with TRBJ2-5, with TRBD1 matching 8 bases. V gave up 4 bases and J gave up 4 bases; unmatched junction bases: 6. Germline lookup yields CDR1 SGHKS and CDR2 YYEKEE (reference sequence). This CDR3 has 14 residues. The CDR3: CASSLGQDGETQYF. CDR3 coding DNA: TGTGCCAGCAGCCTGGGACAGGACGGAGAGACCCAGTACTTC. The entire variable domain, with the rest obtained from reference TRBV5-5 and TRBJ2-5, is as follows: DAGVTQSPTHLIKTRGQQVTLRCSPISGHKSVSWYQQVLGQGPQFIFQYYEKEERGRGNFPDRFSARQFPNYSSELNVNALLLGDSALYLCASSLGQDGETQYFGPGTRLLVL.